Listed below are T cell receptor beta chains from one sample, sequenced in a study of T cell responses to AZD1222 COVID-19 vaccine. Sequencing used immunoSEQ multiplex PCR; TCRdb keeps in-frame clones, though not all of them. This table has about 160,000 clones, about 91% appearing once. The sequencing used peripheral blood, collected 28 days after the second AZD1222 dose. The receptors originated from an adult who received the AZD1222 COVID-19 vaccine. Both conserved end residues are part of each CDR3. Each record gives: J gene, clone size, D gene, V gene, CDR3 DNA, CDR3 protein. The D gene is left open where the match is weak. Clone size is stated in some rows and not others, as once, few, many or a class when expanded.

j_gene: TRBJ2-1
abundance: .
d_gene: TRBD2
v_gene: TRBV7-8
CDR3nt: TGTGCCAGCAGCCACTCTGCCAGCGGGGGAAGGGGTGAGCAGTTCTTC
CDR3aa: CASSHSASGGRGEQFF

j_gene: TRBJ1-4
abundance: .
d_gene: TRBD1
v_gene: TRBV6-5
CDR3nt: TGTGCCAGCAGAACCGGGACAGGGATTGAAAAACTGTTTTTT
CDR3aa: CASRTGTGIEKLFF

j_gene: TRBJ1-1
abundance: .
d_gene: .
v_gene: TRBV6-5
CDR3nt: TGTGCCAGCAGCCCGGGGGAGACAGGCACTGAAGCTTTCTTT
CDR3aa: CASSPGETGTEAFF

j_gene: TRBJ1-5
abundance: .
d_gene: .
v_gene: TRBV29-1
CDR3nt: TGCAGCGTCGCCGGGCCGAATCAGCCCCAGCATTTT
CDR3aa: CSVAGPNQPQHF

j_gene: TRBJ1-5
abundance: once
d_gene: .
v_gene: TRBV25-1
CDR3nt: TGTGCCAGCAGTGGACGGGACTGGGGTCAGCCCCAGCATTTT
CDR3aa: CASSGRDWGQPQHF

j_gene: TRBJ1-3
abundance: .
d_gene: .
v_gene: TRBV7-9
CDR3nt: TGTGCCAGCAGTAACACAGGGTACTCTGGAAACACCATATATTTT
CDR3aa: CASSNTGYSGNTIYF

j_gene: TRBJ1-2
abundance: .
d_gene: .
v_gene: TRBV15
CDR3nt: TGTGCCACCAGCAGAGATCTTGGGTCTGAAAGCCGATCTGTTTATGGCTACACCTTC
CDR3aa: CATSRDLGSESRSVYGYTF

j_gene: TRBJ1-5
abundance: .
d_gene: TRBD1
v_gene: TRBV7-9
CDR3nt: TGTGCCAGCAGCACCTTCGGGACAGACCCGAATCAGCCCCAGCATTTT
CDR3aa: CASSTFGTDPNQPQHF

j_gene: TRBJ2-3
abundance: .
d_gene: TRBD2
v_gene: TRBV24-1
CDR3nt: TGTGCCACCAGTGGAGGCGGGGGGACCACAGATACGCAGTATTTT
CDR3aa: CATSGGGGTTDTQYF

j_gene: TRBJ1-5
abundance: .
d_gene: .
v_gene: TRBV10-2
CDR3nt: TGCGCCAGCAGCCCGGGGCCCTATAGCAATCAGCCCCAGCATTTT
CDR3aa: CASSPGPYSNQPQHF

j_gene: TRBJ1-1
abundance: .
d_gene: .
v_gene: TRBV7-3
CDR3nt: TGTGCCAGCAGCTCCCAGGCGAACACTGAAGCTTTCTTT
CDR3aa: CASSSQANTEAFF

j_gene: TRBJ2-1
abundance: .
d_gene: TRBD2
v_gene: TRBV4-2
CDR3nt: TGTGCCAGCAGCCAAGAAGGCGGGGGACCCTACAATGAGCAGTTCTTC
CDR3aa: CASSQEGGGPYNEQFF

j_gene: TRBJ2-1
abundance: .
d_gene: .
v_gene: TRBV6-5
CDR3nt: TGTGCCAGCACCCGGGAAGGTGAGCAGTTCTTC
CDR3aa: CASTREGEQFF

j_gene: TRBJ2-1
abundance: .
d_gene: TRBD1
v_gene: TRBV2
CDR3nt: TGTGCCAGCAGGGGGACAGGGTCCGATGAGCAGTTCTTC
CDR3aa: CASRGTGSDEQFF

j_gene: TRBJ1-6
abundance: .
d_gene: .
v_gene: TRBV9
CDR3nt: TGTGCCAGCAGCGCGGGGACGGCTAATTCACCCCTCCACTTT
CDR3aa: CASSAGTANSPLHF

j_gene: TRBJ2-3
abundance: .
d_gene: TRBD1
v_gene: TRBV10-3
CDR3nt: TGTGCCATCAAGGGACAGGGGGGCACAGATACGCAGTATTTT
CDR3aa: CAIKGQGGTDTQYF

j_gene: TRBJ1-1
abundance: .
d_gene: .
v_gene: TRBV6-4
CDR3nt: TGTGCCAGCAGGAAAGCCTACAGTGTGGGCGGGTATAACACTGAAGCTTTCTTT
CDR3aa: CASRKAYSVGGYNTEAFF

j_gene: TRBJ1-6
abundance: .
d_gene: .
v_gene: TRBV27
CDR3nt: TGTGCCAGCAGTTTTCAGAGACAGATTAATTCACCCCTCCACTTT
CDR3aa: CASSFQRQINSPLHF

j_gene: TRBJ1-1
abundance: once
d_gene: TRBD1
v_gene: TRBV3-1/TRBV3-2
CDR3nt: TGTGCCAGCAGCCAAAGAGACAGGGGGGGTGAAGCTTTCTTT
CDR3aa: CASSQRDRGGEAFF

j_gene: TRBJ1-5
abundance: .
d_gene: .
v_gene: TRBV29-1
CDR3nt: TGCAGCGTTGCCCCGGGACATAGCAATCAGCCCCAGCATTTT
CDR3aa: CSVAPGHSNQPQHF

j_gene: TRBJ2-3
abundance: .
d_gene: .
v_gene: TRBV11-2
CDR3nt: TGTGCCAGCAGCTTTAGAGGGGCTAACACAGATACGCAGTATTTT
CDR3aa: CASSFRGANTDTQYF

j_gene: TRBJ1-1
abundance: .
d_gene: TRBD1
v_gene: TRBV19
CDR3nt: TGTGCCAGTAGTATAGCTAGGGGGCGGGTGAACACTGAAGCTTTCTTT
CDR3aa: CASSIARGRVNTEAFF

j_gene: TRBJ1-2
abundance: .
d_gene: .
v_gene: TRBV10-3
CDR3nt: TGTGCCATCGGACAGAGAGACTATGGCTACACCTTC
CDR3aa: CAIGQRDYGYTF

j_gene: TRBJ2-1
abundance: .
d_gene: .
v_gene: TRBV5-1
CDR3nt: TGCGCCAGCAGCATCGGGACGAACAATGAGCAGTTCTTC
CDR3aa: CASSIGTNNEQFF

j_gene: TRBJ2-3
abundance: .
d_gene: .
v_gene: TRBV7-6
CDR3nt: TGTGCCAGCAGCTTAATGTTCCGGGGTCAGGCCAACACAGATACGCAGTATTTT
CDR3aa: CASSLMFRGQANTDTQYF

j_gene: TRBJ2-3
abundance: .
d_gene: TRBD1
v_gene: TRBV19
CDR3nt: TGTGCCAGTAGTATCTTGGAGACAGGGCGAGACACAGATACGCAGTATTTT
CDR3aa: CASSILETGRDTDTQYF

j_gene: TRBJ1-2
abundance: .
d_gene: .
v_gene: TRBV6-6
CDR3nt: TGTGCCAGCAGTCCAATCCTGGGGGGCTACACCTTC
CDR3aa: CASSPILGGYTF

j_gene: TRBJ2-7
abundance: once
d_gene: TRBD2
v_gene: TRBV29-1
CDR3nt: TGCAGCGTTGAAGGTACTAGCGGGGGACCAAACGAGCAGTACTTC
CDR3aa: CSVEGTSGGPNEQYF

j_gene: TRBJ1-2
abundance: .
d_gene: .
v_gene: TRBV6-1
CDR3nt: TGTGCCAGCAGTGACGCCGGGCTGAATACCCATGGCTACACCTTC
CDR3aa: CASSDAGLNTHGYTF

j_gene: TRBJ1-4
abundance: .
d_gene: .
v_gene: TRBV15
CDR3nt: TGTGCCACCAGCACTACAGTAAGGGTTTTCCGACGTGAAAAACTGTTTTTT
CDR3aa: CATSTTVRVFRREKLFF

j_gene: TRBJ1-1
abundance: .
d_gene: TRBD1
v_gene: TRBV7-3
CDR3nt: TGTGCCAGCAGCATGGGACAGATGAACACTGAAGCTTTCTTT
CDR3aa: CASSMGQMNTEAFF

j_gene: TRBJ2-7
abundance: .
d_gene: .
v_gene: TRBV5-1
CDR3nt: TGCGCCAGCAGCTTGGCGCCGGAGACCTCCTACGAGCAGTACTTC
CDR3aa: CASSLAPETSYEQYF

j_gene: TRBJ1-1
abundance: .
d_gene: .
v_gene: TRBV20-1
CDR3nt: TGCAGTGCTAGTTTCCCGGGACTGCCTGAAGCTTTCTTT
CDR3aa: CSASFPGLPEAFF

j_gene: TRBJ1-1
abundance: .
d_gene: .
v_gene: TRBV19
CDR3nt: TGTGCCAGTAGGAGATGGGCAGAGGGGCCAAACTCTGAAGCTTTCTTT
CDR3aa: CASRRWAEGPNSEAFF